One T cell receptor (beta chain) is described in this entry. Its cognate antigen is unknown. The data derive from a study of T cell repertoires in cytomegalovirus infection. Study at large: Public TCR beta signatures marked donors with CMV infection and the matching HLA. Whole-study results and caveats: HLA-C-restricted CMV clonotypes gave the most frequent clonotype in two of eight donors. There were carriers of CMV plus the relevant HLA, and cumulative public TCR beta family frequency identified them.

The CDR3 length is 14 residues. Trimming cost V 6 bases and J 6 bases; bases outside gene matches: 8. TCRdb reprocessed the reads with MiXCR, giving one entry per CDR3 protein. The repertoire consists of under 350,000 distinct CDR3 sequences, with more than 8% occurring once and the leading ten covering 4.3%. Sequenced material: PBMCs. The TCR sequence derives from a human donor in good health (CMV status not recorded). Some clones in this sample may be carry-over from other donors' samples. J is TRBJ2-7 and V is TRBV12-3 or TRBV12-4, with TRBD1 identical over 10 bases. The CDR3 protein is CASSPGQGSSEQYF. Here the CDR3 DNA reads TGTGCCAGCAGCCCGGGACAGGGGTCAAGCGAGCAGTACTTC.